Shown below are 23 T cell receptor beta chains from a single sample sequenced in a study of blood T cell repertoires in COVID-19. Repertoires were generated with immunoSEQ multiplex PCR, while TCRdb's copy carries only in-frame clones and drops some. The data show over 200,000 clones, with over 80% seen just once and about 1.2% held by the top ten. The sequenced material came from PBMCs or T cells enriched from blood (not recorded which). The receptor set was obtained from a human donor in a cohort exposed to, infected with or recovered from COVID-19 (not recorded which). The donor label of this sample is uncertain.

This clone was counted a few times. The gene calls are TRBV5-1 and TRBJ2-1, with a tentative D call TRBD2 (5 bases). Deletions cut 0 bases from V and 9 bases from J, with 13 bases between. CDR1 is SGHRS and CDR2 is YFSETQ in the germline V gene. The CDR3 is made up of 14 amino acids. The CDR3 region has the DNA TGCGCCAGCAGCTTGGAAGTCGGCGGGCTTGAGCAGTTCTTC. Translating gives CASSLEVGGLEQFF.

This chain uses TRBV6-4 with TRBJ2-3; possible D gene TRBD2, 5 bases. Germline CDR1 MRHNA, CDR2 SNTAGT. The CDR3 consists of 13 residues. The germline V and J ends were trimmed by 6 bases and 3 bases, with 10 bases remaining between them. DNA for the CDR3: TGTGCCAGCAGCCCCAGCGGAACAGATACGCAGTATTTT. Protein sequence: CASSPSGTDTQYF.

The chain couples TRBV5-1 to TRBJ1-2, with no clear D. The CDR3 length is 14 residues. CDR1 and CDR2 from the germline V gene are SGHRS and YFSETQ. Trimming took 4 bases from V and 3 from J, leaving 13 bases between them. The CDR3 is CASSPSGGDYGYTF. CDR3 coding DNA: TGCGCCAGCAGCCCCTCAGGAGGCGACTATGGCTACACCTTC.

The gene calls are TRBV7-2 and TRBJ2-3; 13 positions match TRBD2. Germline assignment: CDR1 SGHTA and CDR2 FQGNSA. The CDR3 runs 18 residues. The junction had 9 bases not matched to a gene; V was cut back by 3 bases and J by 3 bases. CDR3 sequence (DNA): TGTGCCAGCAGCTTCTCCTCTTCGACTAGCGGGGGGACAGATACGCAGTATTTT. This codes for CASSFSSSTSGGTDTQYF.

This rearrangement joins TRBV9 to TRBJ1-1, with 9 bases lining up with TRBD1. The CDR3 sequence is 18 residues long. V was pared by 4 bases and J by 0 bases, with 13 bases of the junction left unmatched. Germline V CDR1 and CDR2: SGDLS, YYNGEE. The CDR3 nucleotides are TGTGCCAGCAGCCCCTCCCTAACAGGGGGCGGGATGAACACTGAAGCTTTCTTT. The encoded protein is CASSPSLTGGGMNTEAFF.

This chain joins TRBV3-1 (or the pseudogene TRBV3-2) and TRBJ1-2, with a possible D match to TRBD1 (6 bases). Trimming stripped 4 bases from V and 7 bases from J, with 22 bases between. In germline, CDR1 is LGHDT, CDR2 YNNKEL (reference sequence). The CDR3 covers 16 residues. CDR3 DNA: TGTGCCAGCAGCCCGACACACAGGGTAGGGTTGAGTGGCTACACCTTC. Translating it yields CASSPTHRVGLSGYTF.

The chain has TRBV19 and TRBJ1-5; D is undetermined. The ends were cut back, 5 bases at V and 4 bases at J, with 15 bases in the middle. CDR3 length: 15 amino acids. The germline gives CDR1 LNHDA, CDR2 SQIVND (reference sequence). Written as DNA, the CDR3 is TGTGCCAGTAGTGAGCCGCCGGGAGGGAATCAGCCCCAGCATTTT. It is translated as CASSEPPGGNQPQHF.

The CDR3 DNA follows: TGTGCCAGCAGCTTAGACCCGCCGATAGCGGGGACCTCCTACAATGAGCAGTTCTTC. Translation gives CASSLDPPIAGTSYNEQFF. The chain is built from TRBV7-8 and TRBJ2-1; TRBD2 matches at 8 bases. This CDR3 has 19 residues. Germline CDR1 SGHVS, CDR2 FQNEAQ. J gave up 0 bases and V 1 base, and 11 bases lay outside the gene matches.

This CDR3 reads CASSQDEGTPSYEQYF. The CDR3 bases are TGTGCCAGCAGCCAAGACGAGGGGACACCCTCCTACGAGCAGTACTTC. The rearrangement uses TRBV14 and TRBJ2-7; a weak D match, TRBD1 (6 bases). CDR3 length: 16 amino acids. Per the germline V gene, CDR1 is SGHDN and CDR2 is FVKESK. Deletions cut 0 bases from V and 0 bases from J, with 12 bases between.

V and J are TRBV30 and TRBJ1-4, with TRBD1 matching 9 bases. The CDR3 runs 13 residues. Germline CDR1 and CDR2: GTSNPN and SVGIG (reference sequence). After removal of 5 bases from V and 6 bases from J, the junction contained 4 bases not matched to a gene. CDR3 sequence reads: CAWVGQGHEKLFF. The CDR3 nucleotides are TGTGCCTGGGTGGGACAGGGCCATGAAAAACTGTTTTTT.

This clone was found a few times. The gene calls are TRBV7-2 and TRBJ2-7, with D maybe TRBD1 (6 bases). The CDR3 is 12 amino acids. Trimming left V 4 bases short and J 4 bases short, with 8 bases between. Germline V lookup: CDR1 SGHTA, CDR2 FQGNSA. DNA of the CDR3: TGTGCCAGCAGCTCGCAGGGGTACGAGCAGTACTTC. Translation: CASSSQGYEQYF. Filled out from reference TRBV7-2 and TRBJ2-7, the complete variable domain reads GAGVSQSPSNKVTEKGKDVELRCDPISGHTALYWYRQSLGQGLEFLIYFQGNSAPDKSGLPSDRFSAERTGGSVSTLTIQRTQQEDSAVYLCASSSQGYEQYFGPGTRLTVT.

The chain combines TRBV3-1 (or the pseudogene TRBV3-2) with TRBJ2-1; 10 nucleotides agree with TRBD1. V lost 3 bases, J lost 15 bases, and 17 bases stayed unmatched. The CDR3 consists of 16 residues. Germline CDR1 reads LGHDT; CDR2 reads YNNKEL (reference sequence). The CDR3, as DNA: TGTGCCAGCAGCCACTTCACGGGCCGACAGGGGGCTTATATGTTCTTC. It is translated as CASSHFTGRQGAYMFF.

The chain combines TRBV24-1 with TRBJ1-5; D is possibly TRBD1 (5 bases). CDR3 length: 16 amino acids. Germline V CDR1 and CDR2: KGHDR, SFDVKD. The V end lost 4 bases, the J end lost 3 bases, and 15 bases lay between the germline ends. CDR3 loop: CATSESGGRDNQPQHF. The CDR3, as DNA: TGTGCCACCAGTGAATCGGGGGGAAGGGACAATCAGCCCCAGCATTTT.

The chain employs TRBV19 and TRBJ2-5; D perhaps matches TRBD2 (6 bases). CDR1 is LNHDA and CDR2 is SQIVND in the germline V gene (reference sequence). The CDR3 has 15 residues. With 2 bases removed from V and 10 bases from J, the gap between germline ends came to 20 bases. The CDR3 is CASSITSPLVANQYF. CDR3 nucleotide sequence: TGTGCCAGTAGTATAACTAGCCCCTTGGTCGCCAACCAGTACTTC.

The chain carries TRBV6-5 and TRBJ1-2, with a weak D call TRBD1 (6 bases). This CDR3 has 13 amino acids. Germline-derived CDR1 and CDR2 are MNHEY and SVGAGI. Trimming cost V 2 bases and J 8 bases, with 12 bases left between them. The CDR3 loop reads CASSYQQGRGYTF. The CDR3 DNA sequence: TGTGCCAGCAGTTACCAACAGGGCAGAGGCTACACCTTC.

The rearrangement uses TRBV18 and TRBJ2-7, with 7 bases matching TRBD1. J lost 0 bases, V lost 6 bases, and 8 bases had no gene match. CDR1 is KGHSH, CDR2 LQKENI, per germline. The CDR3 length is 15 residues. The CDR3 region has the DNA TGTGCCAGCTCTGGGACCGGGACAGCCTCCTACGAGCAGTACTTC. Translated, it gives CASSGTGTASYEQYF.

The chain carries TRBV7-7 and TRBJ2-3; possible D gene TRBD2, 5 bases. The V end lost 5 bases, the J end lost 4 bases, and 16 bases lay between the germline ends. CDR1 is SSHAT and CDR2 is FNYEAQ in the germline V gene (reference sequence). The CDR3 extends over 15 amino acids. CDR3 loop: CASSPGTGSSDTQYF. The CDR3 bases are TGTGCCAGCAGCCCTGGCACGGGGTCGTCAGATACGCAGTATTTT.

The genes are TRBV4-1 and TRBJ1-1; 7 nucleotides match TRBD1. The junction had 10 bases not matched to a gene; V was cut back by 5 bases and J by 4 bases. In germline, CDR1 is MGHRA, CDR2 YSYEKL. CDR3 length: 15 residues. DNA for the CDR3: TGCGCCAGCAGCTACGAACAGGGGTTGGGCACTGAAGCTTTCTTT. Protein sequence: CASSYEQGLGTEAFF.

The chain couples TRBV15 to TRBJ2-7; no firm D call. This CDR3 contains 14 residues. Trimming took 3 bases from V and 3 from J, leaving 12 bases between them. CDR1 is LNHNV and CDR2 is YYDKDF in the germline V gene (reference sequence). CDR3 nucleotides: TGTGCCACCAGCAGTAGTCCGGTTAACTACGAGCAGTACTTC. Translating gives CATSSSPVNYEQYF.

CDR3 residues: CASSFFSGGARPYNEQFF. The CDR3 bases are TGTGCCAGCAGCTTTTTTAGCGGGGGGGCGAGACCCTACAATGAGCAGTTCTTC. The chain carries TRBV7-9 and TRBJ2-1; 11 positions agree with TRBD2. This CDR3 region has 18 residues. Germline V gene lookup returns CDR1 SEHNR and CDR2 FQNEAQ (reference sequence). V was pared by 3 bases and J by 2 bases, with 9 bases of the junction left unmatched. The complete variable domain, with remaining parts taken from reference TRBV7-9 and TRBJ2-1, reads DTGVSQNPRHKITKRGQNVTFRCDPISEHNRLYWYRQTLGQGPEFLTYFQNEAQLEKSRLLSDRFSAERPKGSFSTLEIQRTEQGDSAMYLCASSFFSGGARPYNEQFFGPGTRLTVL.

V usage is TRBV2 and J usage is TRBJ2-1, with D uncertain. Germline lookup yields CDR1 SNHLY and CDR2 FYNNEI. Trimming took off 2 bases at V and 5 bases at J, with 7 bases between the two ends. CDR3 size: 13 residues. The CDR3 is CASSENRNNEQFF. The CDR3 DNA reads as TGTGCCAGCAGTGAAAACAGAAACAATGAGCAGTTCTTC.

The rearrangement uses TRBV21-1 and TRBJ1-2. TRBV21-1 is designated a pseudogene. The CDR3 is 14 residues long. CDR3 residues: CASFTLGRSYGYTF. CDR3 nucleotide sequence: TGTGCCAGCTTCACTTTGGGGAGGTCCTATGGCTACACCTTC.

This clone was recorded once. The chain joins TRBV3-1 (or the pseudogene TRBV3-2) to TRBJ2-7; 15 nucleotides line up with TRBD2. CDR1 is LGHDT, CDR2 YNNKEL, per germline (reference sequence). V shed 4 bases, J shed 4 bases, and the junction held 2 bases outside the gene matches. The CDR3 runs to 15 residues. CDR3 sequence (DNA): TGTGCCAGCAGCCCGGGACTAGCGGGGGGTTACGAGCAGTACTTC. It specifies CASSPGLAGGYEQYF.